This T cell receptor (beta chain) was recorded in a study of early T cells in non-severe SARS-CoV-2 infection. Overall study: The sequenced material was bulk RNA from unsorted whole blood, and its chains were unpaired.

J was trimmed by 4 bases and V by 4 bases; bases with no gene match: 5. In germline, CDR1 is SEHNR, CDR2 FQNEAQ (reference sequence). The length of the CDR3 is 15 residues. Each cDNA molecule carried a unique molecular identifier. A single record per CDR3 protein comes from TCRdb applying MiXCR to the 5' RACE reads. Of about 76,000 distinct CDR3 sequences listed, about 11% are singletons. Study-level points and caveats: Matches to VDJdb favored anti-spike CD8 responses and missed private and CD4 specificities.

This clonotype was recorded at least ten times. Its antigen is not identified. The V and J genes are TRBV7-9 and TRBJ1-2; 11 bases line up with TRBD1. The sample comprised whole blood. The clonotype was recovered from an adult who was a healthcare worker with PCR-confirmed SARS-CoV-2 infection or an uninfected control (not recorded which). The CDR3 loop reads CASSWSGTGGYGYTF. CDR3 nucleotide sequence: TGTGCCAGCAGCTGGAGCGGGACAGGGGGCTATGGCTACACCTTC.